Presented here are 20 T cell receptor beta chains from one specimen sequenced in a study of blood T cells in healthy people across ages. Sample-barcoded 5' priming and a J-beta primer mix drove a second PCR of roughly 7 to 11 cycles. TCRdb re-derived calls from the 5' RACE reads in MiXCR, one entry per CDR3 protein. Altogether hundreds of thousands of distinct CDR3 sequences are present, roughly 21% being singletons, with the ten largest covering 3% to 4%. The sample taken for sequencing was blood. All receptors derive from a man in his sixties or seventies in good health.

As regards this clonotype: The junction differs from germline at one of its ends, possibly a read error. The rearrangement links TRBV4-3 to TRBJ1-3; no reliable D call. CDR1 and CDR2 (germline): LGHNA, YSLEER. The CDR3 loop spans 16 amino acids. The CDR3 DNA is TGCGCCAGCAGCCAAGATGTGTTGGGCCCTGGAAACGCCATATATTTT. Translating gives CASSQDVLGPGNAIYF.

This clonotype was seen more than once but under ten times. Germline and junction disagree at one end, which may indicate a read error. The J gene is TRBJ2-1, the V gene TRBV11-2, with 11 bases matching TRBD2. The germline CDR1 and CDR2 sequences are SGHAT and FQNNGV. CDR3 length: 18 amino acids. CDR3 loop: CASSFLTGSGRADNEQSF. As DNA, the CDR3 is TGTGCCAGCAGCTTCCTTACGGGTAGCGGGAGGGCCGACAATGAGCAGTCCTTC.

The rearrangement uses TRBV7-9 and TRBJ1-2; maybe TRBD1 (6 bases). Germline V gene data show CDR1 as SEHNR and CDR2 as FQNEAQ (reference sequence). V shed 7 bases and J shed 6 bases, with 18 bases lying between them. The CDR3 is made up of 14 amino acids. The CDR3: CASTQGPGDDGYTF. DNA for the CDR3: TGTGCCAGCACCCAAGGGCCAGGGGACGATGGCTACACCTTC.

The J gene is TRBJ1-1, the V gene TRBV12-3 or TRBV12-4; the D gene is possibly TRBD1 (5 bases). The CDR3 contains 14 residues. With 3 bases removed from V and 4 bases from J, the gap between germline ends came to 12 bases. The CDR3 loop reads CASSFGRDLTEAFF. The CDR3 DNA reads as TGTGCCAGCAGTTTCGGGCGGGACCTCACTGAAGCTTTCTTT.

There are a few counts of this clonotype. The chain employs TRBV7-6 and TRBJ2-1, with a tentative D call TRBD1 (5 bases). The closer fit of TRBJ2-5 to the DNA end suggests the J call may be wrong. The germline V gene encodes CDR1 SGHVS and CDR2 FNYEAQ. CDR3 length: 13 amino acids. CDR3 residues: CASSSRDQETQYF. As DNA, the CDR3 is TGTGCCAGCAGCTCCAGGGATCAAGAGACCCAGTACTTC.

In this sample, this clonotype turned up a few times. The CDR3 here is CASSFQGLAGGLGESYNEQFF. Written as DNA, the CDR3 is TGTGCCAGCAGTTTCCAGGGACTAGCGGGAGGGCTGGGTGAGTCCTACAATGAGCAGTTCTTC. This chain connects TRBV28 to TRBJ2-1; 16 bases map to TRBD2. The CDR3 runs 21 residues. Germline V gene data show CDR1 as MDHEN and CDR2 as SYDVKM. Germline trimming cut 3 bases from V and 1 base from J; bases unmatched to any gene: 12.

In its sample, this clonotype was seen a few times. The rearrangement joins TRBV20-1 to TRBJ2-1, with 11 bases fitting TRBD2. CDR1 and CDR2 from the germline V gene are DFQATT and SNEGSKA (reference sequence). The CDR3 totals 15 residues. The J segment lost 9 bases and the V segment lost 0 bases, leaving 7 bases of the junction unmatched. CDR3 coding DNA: TGCAGTGCTAGAGACCCGGGACTAGCGGTTTTTGAGCAGTTCTTC. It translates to CSARDPGLAVFEQFF.

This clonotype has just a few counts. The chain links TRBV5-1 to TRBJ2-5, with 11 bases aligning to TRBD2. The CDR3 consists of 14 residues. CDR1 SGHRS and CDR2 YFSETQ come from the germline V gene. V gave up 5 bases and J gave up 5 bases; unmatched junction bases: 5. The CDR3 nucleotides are TGCGCCAGCAGTACACTAGCGGGAGTGGAGACCCAGTACTTC. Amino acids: CASSTLAGVETQYF.

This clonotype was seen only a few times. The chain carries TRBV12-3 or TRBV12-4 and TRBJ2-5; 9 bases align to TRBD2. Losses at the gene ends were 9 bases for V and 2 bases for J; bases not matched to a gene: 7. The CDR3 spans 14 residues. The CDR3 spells CASASTSGQETQYF. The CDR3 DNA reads TGTGCCAGTGCCTCGACTAGCGGACAAGAGACCCAGTACTTC.

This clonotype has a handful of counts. CDR3 nucleotides: TGTGCCAGCAGCCAAGAGGGACTAGCCGTAGAGGAGCTGTTTTTT. This gives the protein CASSQEGLAVEELFF. The chain recombines TRBV14 with TRBJ2-2, with 9 bases lining up with TRBD2. CDR1 is SGHDN, CDR2 FVKESK, per germline. The CDR3 totals 15 residues. V shed 0 bases, J shed 10 bases, and the junction held 6 bases outside the gene matches.

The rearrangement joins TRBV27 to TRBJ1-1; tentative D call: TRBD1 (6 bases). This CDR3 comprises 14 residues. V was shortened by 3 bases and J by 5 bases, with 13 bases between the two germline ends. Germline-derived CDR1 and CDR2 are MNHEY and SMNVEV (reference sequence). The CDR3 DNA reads TGTGCCAGCAGTTTCCAACAGGGAAAGACTGAAGCTTTCTTT. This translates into CASSFQQGKTEAFF.

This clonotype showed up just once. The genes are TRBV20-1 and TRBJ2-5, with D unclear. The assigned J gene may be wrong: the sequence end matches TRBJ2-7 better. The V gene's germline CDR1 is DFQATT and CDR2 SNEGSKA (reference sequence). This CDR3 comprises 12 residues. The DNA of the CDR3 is TGCAGTGCAAACACCGACTCCTACGAGCAGTACTTC. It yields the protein CSANTDSYEQYF.

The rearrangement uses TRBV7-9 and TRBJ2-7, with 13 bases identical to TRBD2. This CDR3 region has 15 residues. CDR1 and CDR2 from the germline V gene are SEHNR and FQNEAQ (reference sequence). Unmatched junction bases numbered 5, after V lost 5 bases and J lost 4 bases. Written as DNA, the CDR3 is TGTGCCAGCAGCGGGGGACTAGCGGGAACATACGAGCAGTACTTC. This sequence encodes CASSGGLAGTYEQYF.

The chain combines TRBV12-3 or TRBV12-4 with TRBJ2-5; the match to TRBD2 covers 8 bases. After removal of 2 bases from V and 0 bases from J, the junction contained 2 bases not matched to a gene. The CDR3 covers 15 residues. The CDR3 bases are TGTGCCAGCAGTTTAATTAGCGGGAACCAAGAGACCCAGTACTTC. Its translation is CASSLISGNQETQYF.

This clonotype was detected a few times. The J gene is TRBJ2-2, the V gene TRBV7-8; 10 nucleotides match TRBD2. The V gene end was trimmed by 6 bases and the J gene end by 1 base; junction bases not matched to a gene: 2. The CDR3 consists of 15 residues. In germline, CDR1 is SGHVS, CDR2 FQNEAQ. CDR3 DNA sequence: TGTGCCAGCAGGGGGACTAGCGAGAACACCGGGGAGCTGTTTTTT. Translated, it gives CASRGTSENTGELFF.

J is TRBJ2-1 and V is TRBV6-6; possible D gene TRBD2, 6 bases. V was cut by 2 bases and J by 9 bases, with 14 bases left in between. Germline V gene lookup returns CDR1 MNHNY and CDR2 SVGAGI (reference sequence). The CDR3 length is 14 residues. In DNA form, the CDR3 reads TGTGCCAGCAGTTACGTTCGGGAGATGGGTGAGCAGTTCTTC. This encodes CASSYVREMGEQFF.

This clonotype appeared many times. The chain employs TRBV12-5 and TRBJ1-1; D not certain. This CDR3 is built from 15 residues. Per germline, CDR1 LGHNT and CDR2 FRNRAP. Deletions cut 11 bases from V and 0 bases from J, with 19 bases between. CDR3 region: CASWSPPSMNTEAFF. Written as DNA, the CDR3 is TGTGCTTCCTGGTCCCCCCCCTCAATGAACACTGAAGCTTTCTTT. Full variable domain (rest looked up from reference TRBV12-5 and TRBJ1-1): DARVTQTPRHKVTEMGQEVTMRCQPILGHNTVFWYRQTMMQGLELLAYFRNRAPLDDSGMPKDRFSAEMPDATLATLKIQPSEPRDSAVYFCASWSPPSMNTEAFFGQGTRLTVV.

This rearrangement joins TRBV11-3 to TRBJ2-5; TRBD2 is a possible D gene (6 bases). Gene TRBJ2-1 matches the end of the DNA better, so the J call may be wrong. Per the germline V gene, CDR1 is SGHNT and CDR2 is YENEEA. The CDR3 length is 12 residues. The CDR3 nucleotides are TGTGCCAGCCTATCGGGAGTTGATGAGCAGTTCTTC. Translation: CASLSGVDEQFF.

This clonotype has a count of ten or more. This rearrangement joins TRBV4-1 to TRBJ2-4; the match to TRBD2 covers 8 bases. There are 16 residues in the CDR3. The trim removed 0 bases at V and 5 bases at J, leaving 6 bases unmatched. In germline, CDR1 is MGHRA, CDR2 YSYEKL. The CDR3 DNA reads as TGCGCCAGCAGCCAAGATCTGAGCGGGAGACAAAACATTCAGTACTTC. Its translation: CASSQDLSGRQNIQYF.

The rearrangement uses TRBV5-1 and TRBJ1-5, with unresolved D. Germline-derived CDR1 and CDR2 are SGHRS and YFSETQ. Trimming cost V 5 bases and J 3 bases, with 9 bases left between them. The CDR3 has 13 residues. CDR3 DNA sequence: TGCGCCAGCAGTGTATCGTACAATCAGCCCCAGCATTTT. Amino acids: CASSVSYNQPQHF.